One and the same sample provided the 23 T cell receptor beta chains below, sequenced in a study of control samples from healthy donors and cancer patients. Profiling relied on immunoSEQ multiplex PCR, and the TCRdb table lists in-frame clones only, not all of them. Of around 130,000 clones detected, about 95% appear once; the ten largest clones hold about 3.5%. Material: blood. Receptors were obtained from a man aged 25-40 years in good health.

The rearrangement links TRBV18 to TRBJ1-4; TRBD1 is a possible D gene (6 bases). The CDR3 has 13 amino acids. CDR1 is KGHSH and CDR2 is LQKENI in the germline V gene. The germline V and J ends were trimmed by 4 bases and 7 bases, with 10 bases remaining between them. CDR3 nucleotide sequence: TGTGCCAGCTCACAGACAGGCCTTGAAAAACTGTTTTTT. Amino acid sequence: CASSQTGLEKLFF.

This chain connects TRBV11-2 to TRBJ2-7; weak D call: TRBD2 (6 bases). V lost 1 base and J 9 bases, leaving 16 bases between the germline ends. CDR3 length equals 14 residues. In germline, CDR1 is SGHAT, CDR2 FQNNGV. In DNA, the CDR3 is TGTGCCAGCAGCTTAGGGCTCGGGGGTTATGGGCAGTACTTC. As protein: CASSLGLGGYGQYF.

J is TRBJ2-5 and V is TRBV5-4, with D possibly matching TRBD1 (6 bases). Trimming removed 5 bases at V and 4 bases at J, with 12 bases between. Germline V gene sequence: CDR1 SGHNT, CDR2 YYREEE (reference sequence). The CDR3 totals 13 residues. The CDR3 here is CASRTRGRETQYF. The CDR3, as DNA: TGTGCCAGCAGAACCAGGGGTCGAGAGACCCAGTACTTC.

This chain links TRBV28 with TRBJ1-5; D not resolved. Germline-derived CDR1 and CDR2 are MDHEN and SYDVKM. Trimming stripped 7 bases from V and 0 bases from J, with 7 bases between. The CDR3 extends over 13 amino acids. CDR3 protein: CASKWGSNQPQHF. In DNA form, the CDR3 reads TGTGCCAGCAAATGGGGTAGCAATCAGCCCCAGCATTTT.

The genes are TRBV15 and TRBJ1-1, with 7 bases identical to TRBD1. The germline gives CDR1 LNHNV, CDR2 YYDKDF (reference sequence). V lost 5 bases, J lost 0 bases, and 6 bases stayed unmatched. The CDR3 is 15 residues long. Here the CDR3 reads CATSLGTDMNTEAFF. As DNA, the CDR3 is TGTGCCACCAGCCTCGGGACAGACATGAACACTGAAGCTTTCTTT.

The chain is built from TRBV2 and TRBJ1-1; perhaps TRBD1 as D (6 bases). In germline, CDR1 is SNHLY, CDR2 FYNNEI. This CDR3 is 13 amino acids long. The germline V and J ends were trimmed by 8 bases and 1 base, with 11 bases remaining between them. CDR3 DNA sequence: TGTGCCAGCTCTACACAGGGGAACACTGAAGCTTTCTTT. Translating it yields CASSTQGNTEAFF.

This chain joins TRBV4-3 and TRBJ1-2; TRBD1 is a possible D gene (5 bases). V lost 0 bases to trimming and J lost 2 bases, with 10 bases between them. Germline V gene lookup returns CDR1 LGHNA and CDR2 YSLEER. The CDR3 runs to 15 residues. CDR3 bases: TGCGCCAGCAGCCAAGATGAAGGGGTAAACTATGGCTACACCTTC. This gives the protein CASSQDEGVNYGYTF.

The CDR3 spells CASSPGGRVNTEAFF. CDR3 DNA sequence: TGTGCCAGCAGTCCTGGGGGGCGTGTGAACACTGAAGCTTTCTTT. The chain recombines TRBV28 with TRBJ1-1, with D possibly being TRBD1 (6 bases). The V end was cut by 5 bases, the J end by 0 bases, with 13 bases between. The CDR3 has 15 amino acids. Germline V gene lookup returns CDR1 MDHEN and CDR2 SYDVKM.

The chain carries TRBV5-6 and TRBJ2-2; tentative D call: TRBD1 (6 bases). The V gene lost 4 bases and the J gene lost 3 bases, with 13 bases spanning the gap. Germline assignment: CDR1 SGHDT and CDR2 YYEEEE. The CDR3 covers 15 residues. Written as DNA, the CDR3 is TGTGCCAGCAGCCATCGACAGGTTGACACCGGGGAGCTGTTTTTT. Translated, it gives CASSHRQVDTGELFF.

The genes are TRBV7-2 and TRBJ2-3; D uncertain. The ends were cut back, 1 base at V and 0 bases at J, with 17 bases in the middle. There are 18 residues in the CDR3. Germline V gene lookup returns CDR1 SGHTA and CDR2 FQGNSA. This CDR3 is CASSLVGRWDFSTDTQYF. In DNA form, the CDR3 reads TGTGCCAGCAGCTTAGTTGGGCGGTGGGATTTTAGCACAGATACGCAGTATTTT.

V is TRBV9 and J is TRBJ1-4; TRBD1 matches at 7 bases. The ends lost 3 bases at V and 6 bases at J; junction bases unmatched: 8. Germline CDR1 and CDR2: SGDLS and YYNGEE. There are 15 residues in the CDR3. This chain's CDR3 is CASSDDREMDEKLFF. CDR3 DNA sequence: TGTGCCAGCAGCGACGACAGGGAGATGGATGAAAAACTGTTTTTT.

V usage is TRBV5-1 and J usage is TRBJ2-1; D is possibly TRBD2 (5 bases). The germline gives CDR1 SGHRS, CDR2 YFSETQ. Trimming took 5 bases from V and 7 from J, leaving 13 bases between them. The CDR3 contains 13 residues. The CDR3, as DNA: TGCGCCAGCAGACCTGACTACCTAAATGAGCAGTTCTTC. Residues: CASRPDYLNEQFF.

The rearrangement links TRBV13 to TRBJ2-4, with D perhaps TRBD1 or TRBD2 (5 bases each). CDR3 length: 18 residues. Germline assignment: CDR1 PRHDT and CDR2 FYEKMQ (reference sequence). V gave up 8 bases and J gave up 0 bases, with 23 bases separating them. The CDR3 sequence is CASRKMGTELLAKNIQYF. DNA for the CDR3: TGTGCCAGCCGAAAAATGGGGACCGAACTTTTAGCCAAAAACATTCAGTACTTC.

V is TRBV5-6 and J is TRBJ1-6, with D possibly being TRBD1 (6 bases). CDR3 size: 12 residues. Between the trimmed V and J ends, which lost 4 bases and 14 bases, there was a span of 13 bases. CDR1 is SGHDT, CDR2 YYEEEE, per germline. Written as DNA, the CDR3 is TGTGCCAGCAGCAGGGGGGGTTCGTCCCTCCACTTT. As protein: CASSRGGSSLHF.

This CDR3 reads CASSLNPATSTDTQYF. DNA for the CDR3: TGTGCCAGCAGCTTAAATCCCGCTACTAGCACAGATACGCAGTATTTT. The gene calls are TRBV7-3 and TRBJ2-3, with D uncertain. Trimming stripped 1 base from V and 0 bases from J, with 11 bases between. Germline loops: CDR1 SGHTA, CDR2 FQGTGA. This CDR3 region has 16 residues.

This chain connects TRBV4-1 to TRBJ1-2; D gene uncertain. Per germline, CDR1 MGHRA and CDR2 YSYEKL. CDR3 length equals 13 residues. V was shortened by 3 bases and J by 14 bases, with 19 bases between the two germline ends. CDR3 sequence (DNA): TGCGCCAGCAGCCACCCCCCGGACTCTAACCAAACCTTC. Translated, it gives CASSHPPDSNQTF.

The CDR3 here is CASSLRAGARAFF. The CDR3 DNA sequence: TGCGCCAGCAGCCTCCGAGCGGGGGCGCGTGCTTTCTTT. The chain has TRBV5-1 and TRBJ1-1, with D tentatively TRBD1 (6 bases). Germline V gene data show CDR1 as SGHRS and CDR2 as YFSETQ. The CDR3 contains 13 residues. V was trimmed by 4 bases and J by 11 bases, leaving 18 bases between them.

The chain carries TRBV5-4 and TRBJ2-1; 14 bases agree with TRBD2. This CDR3 comprises 15 residues. Germline V gene sequence: CDR1 SGHNT, CDR2 YYREEE (reference sequence). V shed 4 bases, J shed 7 bases, and the junction held 4 bases outside the gene matches. CDR3 in DNA: TGTGCCAGCAGCAAGGGACTAGCGGGGGAAAATGAGCAGTTCTTC. This sequence encodes CASSKGLAGENEQFF.

V and J are TRBV18 and TRBJ2-2; a possible D gene is TRBD1 (6 bases). This CDR3 region has 18 residues. Germline V gene data show CDR1 as KGHSH and CDR2 as LQKENI. The ends were cut back, 1 base at V and 5 bases at J, with 20 bases in the middle. CDR3 protein: CASSPLDRSSGWTGELFF. CDR3 nucleotides: TGTGCCAGCTCACCACTCGACAGGTCCTCCGGGTGGACCGGGGAGCTGTTTTTT.

V usage is TRBV7-3 and J usage is TRBJ1-4; D unclear. V gave up 2 bases and J gave up 6 bases, with 22 bases separating them. This CDR3 has 18 residues. Germline CDR1 is SGHTA and CDR2 is FQGTGA. The CDR3 sequence is CASSLRPLAFSGDEKLFF. The CDR3 region has the DNA TGTGCCAGCAGCTTACGGCCCCTAGCCTTTAGCGGGGATGAAAAACTGTTTTTT.

This chain joins TRBV2 and TRBJ2-7, with 8 bases matching TRBD2. V lost 2 bases, J lost 3 bases, and 3 bases stayed unmatched. CDR1 is SNHLY, CDR2 FYNNEI, per germline. This CDR3 has 14 residues. The CDR3 bases are TGTGCCAGCAGTGAACTTCGGGGGGGCTACGAGCAGTACTTC. It translates to CASSELRGGYEQYF. The variable domain in full, with the rest retrieved from reference TRBV2 and TRBJ2-7, is EPEVTQTPSHQVTQMGQEVILRCVPISNHLYFYWYRQILGQKVEFLVSFYNNEISEKSEIFDDQFSVERPDGSNFTLKIRSTKLEDSAMYFCASSELRGGYEQYFGPGTRLTVT.

This rearrangement joins TRBV6-2 or TRBV6-3 to TRBJ1-2; D is unclear. Trimming removed 6 bases at V and 6 bases at J, with 11 bases between. Germline CDR1 is MNHEY and CDR2 is SVGEGT. CDR3 length equals 12 residues. This CDR3 is CASSDPSHGYTF. In DNA form, the CDR3 reads TGTGCCAGCAGCGACCCCAGCCATGGCTACACCTTC.

V gene TRBV12-3 or TRBV12-4 combines with J gene TRBJ1-4, with D unresolved. The CDR3 extends over 13 amino acids. V lost 3 bases and J 4 bases, leaving 6 bases between the germline ends. The CDR3 spells CASSFGFNEKLFF. Here the CDR3 DNA reads TGTGCCAGCAGTTTCGGCTTTAATGAAAAACTGTTTTTT.